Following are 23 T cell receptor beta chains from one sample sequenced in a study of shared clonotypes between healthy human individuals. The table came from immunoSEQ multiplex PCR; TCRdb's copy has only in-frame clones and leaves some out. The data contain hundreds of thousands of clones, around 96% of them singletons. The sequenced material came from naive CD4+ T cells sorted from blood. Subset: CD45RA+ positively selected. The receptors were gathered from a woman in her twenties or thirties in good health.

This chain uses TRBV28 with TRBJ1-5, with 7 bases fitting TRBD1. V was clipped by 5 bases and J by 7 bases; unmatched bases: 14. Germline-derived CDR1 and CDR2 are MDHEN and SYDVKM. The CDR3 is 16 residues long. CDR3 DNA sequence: TGTGCCAGCAGTCCAGACAGGGTACCTGGTGGACAGCCCCAGCATTTT. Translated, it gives CASSPDRVPGGQPQHF.

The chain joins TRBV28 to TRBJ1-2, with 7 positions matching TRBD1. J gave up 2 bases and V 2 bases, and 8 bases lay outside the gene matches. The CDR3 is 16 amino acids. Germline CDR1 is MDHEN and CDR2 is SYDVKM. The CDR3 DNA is TGTGCCAGCAGTTTAATGGGGACAGCGACGAACTATGGCTACACCTTC. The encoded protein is CASSLMGTATNYGYTF.

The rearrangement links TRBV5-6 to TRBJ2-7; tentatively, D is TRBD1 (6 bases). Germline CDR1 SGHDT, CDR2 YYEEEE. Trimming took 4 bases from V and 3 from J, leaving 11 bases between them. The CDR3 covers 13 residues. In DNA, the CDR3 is TGTGCCAGCAGCCCCGGACAGCTCTACGAGCAGTACTTC. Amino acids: CASSPGQLYEQYF.

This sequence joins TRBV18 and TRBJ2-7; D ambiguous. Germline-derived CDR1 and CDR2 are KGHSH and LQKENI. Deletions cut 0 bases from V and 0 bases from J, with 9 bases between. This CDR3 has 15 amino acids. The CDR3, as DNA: TGTGCCAGCTCACCACCGAGGACGGACTCCTACGAGCAGTACTTC. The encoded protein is CASSPPRTDSYEQYF.

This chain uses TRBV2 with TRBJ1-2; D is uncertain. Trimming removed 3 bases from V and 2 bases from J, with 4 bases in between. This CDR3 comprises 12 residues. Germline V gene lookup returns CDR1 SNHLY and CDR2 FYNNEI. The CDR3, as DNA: TGTGCCAGCAGTGAGTCGAACTATGGCTACACCTTC. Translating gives CASSESNYGYTF.

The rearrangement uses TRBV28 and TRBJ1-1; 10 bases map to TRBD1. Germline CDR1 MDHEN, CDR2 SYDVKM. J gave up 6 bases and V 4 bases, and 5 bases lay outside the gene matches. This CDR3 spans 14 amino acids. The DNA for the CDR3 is TGTGCCAGCAGTTCGACAGGGGGCGTCGCTGAAGCTTTCTTT. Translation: CASSSTGGVAEAFF.

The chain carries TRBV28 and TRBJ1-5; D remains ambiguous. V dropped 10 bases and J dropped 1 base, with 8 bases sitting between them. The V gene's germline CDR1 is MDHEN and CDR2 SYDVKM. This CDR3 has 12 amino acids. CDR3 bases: TGTGCCACCCGGGTAAGCAATCAGCCCCAGCATTTT. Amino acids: CATRVSNQPQHF.

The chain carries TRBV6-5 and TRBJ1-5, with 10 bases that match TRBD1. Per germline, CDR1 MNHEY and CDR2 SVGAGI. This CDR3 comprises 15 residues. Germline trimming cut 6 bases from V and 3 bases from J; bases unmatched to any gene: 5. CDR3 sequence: CASSDRGLDNQPQHF. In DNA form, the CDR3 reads TGTGCCAGCAGCGACAGGGGGCTAGACAATCAGCCCCAGCATTTT.

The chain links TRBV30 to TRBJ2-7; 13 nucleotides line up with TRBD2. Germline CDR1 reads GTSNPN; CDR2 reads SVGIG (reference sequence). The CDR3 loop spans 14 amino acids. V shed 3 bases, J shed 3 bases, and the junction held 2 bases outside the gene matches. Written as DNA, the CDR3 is TGTGCCTGGAGCCGGACTAGCGGGGGCTACGAGCAGTACTTC. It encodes CAWSRTSGGYEQYF.

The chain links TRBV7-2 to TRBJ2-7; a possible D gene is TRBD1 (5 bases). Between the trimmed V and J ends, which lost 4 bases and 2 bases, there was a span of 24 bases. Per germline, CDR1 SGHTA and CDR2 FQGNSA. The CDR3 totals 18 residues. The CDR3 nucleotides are TGTGCCAGCAGCTCCTACCTAAATTCCGACAGTGGAGCCTACGAGCAGTACTTC. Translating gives CASSSYLNSDSGAYEQYF.

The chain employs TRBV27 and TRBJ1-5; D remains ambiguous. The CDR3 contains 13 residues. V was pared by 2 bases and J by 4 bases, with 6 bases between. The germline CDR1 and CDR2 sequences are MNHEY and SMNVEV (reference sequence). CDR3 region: CASSLRPNQPQHF. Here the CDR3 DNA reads TGTGCCAGCAGTTTACGTCCAAATCAGCCCCAGCATTTT.

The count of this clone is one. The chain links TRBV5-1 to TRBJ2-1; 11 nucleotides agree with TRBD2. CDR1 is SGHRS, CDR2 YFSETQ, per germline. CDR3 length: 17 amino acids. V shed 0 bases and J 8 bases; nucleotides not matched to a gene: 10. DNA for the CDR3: TGCGCCAGCAGCTTGGCCCTGCTAGCGGGAGGATACGATGAGCAGTTCTTC. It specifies CASSLALLAGGYDEQFF.

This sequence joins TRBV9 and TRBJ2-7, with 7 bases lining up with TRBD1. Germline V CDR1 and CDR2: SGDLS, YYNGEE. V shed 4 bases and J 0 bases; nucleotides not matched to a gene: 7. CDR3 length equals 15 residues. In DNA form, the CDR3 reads TGTGCCAGCAGCATTGGGACAGACAGCTCCTACGAGCAGTACTTC. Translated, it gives CASSIGTDSSYEQYF.

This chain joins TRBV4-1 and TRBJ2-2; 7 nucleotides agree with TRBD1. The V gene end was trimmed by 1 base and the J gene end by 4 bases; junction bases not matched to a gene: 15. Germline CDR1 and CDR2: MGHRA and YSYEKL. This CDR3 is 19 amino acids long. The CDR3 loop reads CASSQGWKRPAGGTGELFF. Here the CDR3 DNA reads TGCGCCAGCAGCCAAGGGTGGAAGAGACCTGCAGGGGGCACCGGGGAGCTGTTTTTT.

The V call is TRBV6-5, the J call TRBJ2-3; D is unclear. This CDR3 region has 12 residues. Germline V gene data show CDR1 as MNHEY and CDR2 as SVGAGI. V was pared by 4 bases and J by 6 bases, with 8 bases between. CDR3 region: CASSSEADTQYF. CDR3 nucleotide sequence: TGTGCCAGCAGTTCTGAGGCGGATACGCAGTATTTT.

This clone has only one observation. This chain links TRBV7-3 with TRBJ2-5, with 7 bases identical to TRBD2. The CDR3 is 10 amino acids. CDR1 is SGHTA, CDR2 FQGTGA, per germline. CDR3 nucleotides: TGTCCTGGCGGGAGCGTTGGGCAGTACTTC. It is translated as CPGGSVGQYF.

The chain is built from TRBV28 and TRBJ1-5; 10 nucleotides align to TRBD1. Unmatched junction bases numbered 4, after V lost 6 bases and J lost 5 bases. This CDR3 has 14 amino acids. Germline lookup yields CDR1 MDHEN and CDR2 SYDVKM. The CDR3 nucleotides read TGTGCCAGCAGCCGGGACAGGGGCTATCAGCCCCAGCATTTT. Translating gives CASSRDRGYQPQHF.

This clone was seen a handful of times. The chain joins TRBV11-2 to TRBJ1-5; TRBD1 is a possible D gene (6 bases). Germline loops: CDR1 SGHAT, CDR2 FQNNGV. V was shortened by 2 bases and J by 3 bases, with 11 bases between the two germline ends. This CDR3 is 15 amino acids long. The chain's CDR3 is CASSLQGRANQPQHF. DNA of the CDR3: TGTGCCAGCAGCTTACAGGGGAGGGCCAATCAGCCCCAGCATTTT.

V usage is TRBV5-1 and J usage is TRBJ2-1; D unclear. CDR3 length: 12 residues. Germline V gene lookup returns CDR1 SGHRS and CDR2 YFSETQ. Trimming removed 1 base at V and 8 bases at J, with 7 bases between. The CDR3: CASSLFLDEQFF. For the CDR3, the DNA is TGCGCCAGCAGCTTGTTTCTGGATGAGCAGTTCTTC.

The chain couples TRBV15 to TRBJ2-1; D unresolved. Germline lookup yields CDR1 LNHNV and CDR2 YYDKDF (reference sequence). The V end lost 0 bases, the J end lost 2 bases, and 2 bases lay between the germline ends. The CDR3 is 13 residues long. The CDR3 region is CATSRDTYNEQFF. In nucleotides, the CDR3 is TGTGCCACCAGCAGAGACACCTACAATGAGCAGTTCTTC.

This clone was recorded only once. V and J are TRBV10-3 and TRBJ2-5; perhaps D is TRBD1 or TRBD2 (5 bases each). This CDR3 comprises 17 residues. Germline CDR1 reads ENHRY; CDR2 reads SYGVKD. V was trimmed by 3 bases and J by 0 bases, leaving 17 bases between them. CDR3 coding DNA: TGTGCCATCAGTGACCCCGGAAGGGGACCGTACCAAGAGACCCAGTACTTC. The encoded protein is CAISDPGRGPYQETQYF.

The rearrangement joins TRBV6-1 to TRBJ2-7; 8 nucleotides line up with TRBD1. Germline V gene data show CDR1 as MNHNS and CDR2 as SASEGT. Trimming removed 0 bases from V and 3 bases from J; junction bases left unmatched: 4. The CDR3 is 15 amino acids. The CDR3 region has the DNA TGTGCCAGCAGTGAAGCGCTTACAGGGGGCTACGAGCAGTACTTC. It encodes CASSEALTGGYEQYF.

The CDR3 DNA reads as TGTGCCAGCAGCTTAGCCGGGACAGGGAGCACAGATACGCAGTATTTT. It yields the protein CASSLAGTGSTDTQYF. The rearrangement uses TRBV7-3 and TRBJ2-3; the match to TRBD1 covers 9 bases. CDR3 length: 16 amino acids. The V gene's germline CDR1 is SGHTA and CDR2 FQGTGA. The J segment lost 0 bases and the V segment lost 2 bases, leaving 3 bases of the junction unmatched.